One T cell receptor (beta chain) is described in this entry. This clone has just one count. It lacks a known antigen. No clone much larger than this one lies a single base away; base qualities are absent. The sample is drawn from a study of blood T cell repertoires in COVID-19 (dated by TCRdb to the early 2020s). With regard to the full study: The collaborator samples originated in the United States, Italy and Spain and spanned the acute and convalescent phases of COVID-19. Nearly every sample came with metadata listing a de-identified subject ID, COVID-19 status, age in years and sex. The repertoires were made available in a free public database intended to serve as a resource for research on the immune response to SARS-CoV-2. The samples were drawn from two sources: the first 160 participants of the ongoing ImmuneRACE study, and 1,200 or so subjects contributed by 6 global collaborators. The material from the prospective study consisted of cDNA or gDNA derived from T cells, B-cell-depleted T cells, or PBMCs. Subjects who had been exposed to COVID-19, were actively infected with it, or had recovered from it provided the deeply sampled blood TCRbeta repertoires that made up the dataset. Where available, HLA class I and class II types were taken from metadata supplied by the sample provider and were not determined by assay-based typing. Paper-wide results and their limitations: Clinical and demographic metadata were provided uncurated, with the amount varying by source and participant.

TCRbeta CDR3 regions were amplified from genomic DNA by means of the immunoSEQ Assay, a bias-controlled multiplex PCR. The original methods were these. Nucleated cell counts per sample were estimated from amplification of reference gene primers within the assay. Sequence reads were collapsed and filtered to measure the absolute abundance of every unique TCRbeta CDR3 rearrangement. For each sample, productive Simpson clonality was calculated as the square root of Simpson's diversity index across productive rearrangements. Imported from immuneACCESS, the table was reduced by TCRdb to in-frame sequences with V and J called. These copies leave out some clones; in studies compared against another copy, an unresolved V gene accounts for under half, and the cause of the remainder is not known. The V and J calls and the clone size are those of that table, but D and trimming were determined from the DNA. In all, the sample holds 400,000 or so clones, and more than 85% of those were seen once. The ten largest clonotypes hold roughly 3.1% of the sample.

After removal of 0 bases from V and 2 bases from J, the junction retains 8 bases not matched to a gene. CDR1 and CDR2 were assigned from the germline V gene as SGHRS and YFSETQ. From the cysteine up to the phenylalanine, the CDR3 has a length of 17 residues. Left in the record is the CDR3 DNA by itself, 51 bases read in frame from the first base. Each collaborating institution followed its own protocols to collect whole blood in K2EDTA tubes. For TCRbeta analysis, collaborators shipped samples as frozen whole blood, isolated PBMCs, or DNA extracted from either of those sample types. This sequence originates from a human donor in a cohort sampled during active COVID-19. The sequence links TRBV5-1 to TRBJ2-1; 7 bases in the junction line up with TRBD1. Sequenced input: peripheral blood. The DNA sequence reads TGCGCCAGCAGCTTGGAACCTCGACAGGGAACCTACAATGAGCAGTTCTTC. It is translated as CASSLEPRQGTYNEQFF.